One and the same sample provided the 30 T cell receptor beta chains below, sequenced in a study of blood T cell repertoires in COVID-19. Assay used: immunoSEQ multiplex PCR; TCRdb lists only in-frame clones, some missing. The sample records roughly 350,000 clones, under 95% being singletons. Sequencing was done on a sample of peripheral blood. The receptor set was obtained from a woman under 30 who had recovered from COVID-19.

This rearrangement joins TRBV28 to TRBJ1-1, with D tentatively TRBD1 (6 bases). V was pared by 6 bases and J by 7 bases, with 27 bases between. The CDR3 has 17 amino acids. The germline CDR1 and CDR2 sequences are MDHEN and SYDVKM. The CDR3 reads CASRPKRGGGILSEAFF. Written as DNA, the CDR3 is TGTGCCAGCAGACCCAAGCGCGGGGGCGGAATTTTAAGTGAAGCTTTCTTT.

V is TRBV11-3 and J is TRBJ1-6, with 9 bases fitting TRBD1. Trimming removed 1 base from V and 6 bases from J; junction bases left unmatched: 10. The CDR3 totals 18 residues. The germline V gene has CDR1 SGHNT and CDR2 YENEEA. This chain's CDR3 is CASSLGRRTGDLNSPLHF. DNA of the CDR3: TGTGCCAGCAGCTTAGGGCGGCGGACAGGGGACCTTAATTCACCCCTCCACTTT.

The rearrangement joins TRBV7-2 to TRBJ2-1, with D tentatively TRBD2 (7 bases). Trimming pared 1 base from V and 10 bases from J, leaving 20 bases between. The CDR3 runs 16 residues. CDR1 SGHTA and CDR2 FQGNSA come from the germline V gene. CDR3 protein: CASSLGDTAGAREQFF. DNA for the CDR3: TGTGCCAGCAGCTTAGGCGATACCGCGGGGGCTCGAGAGCAGTTCTTC.

The chain uses TRBV7-8 and TRBJ1-2; 9 bases are a match to TRBD1. The CDR3 is 13 residues long. Germline assignment: CDR1 SGHVS and CDR2 FQNEAQ. After removal of 1 base from V and 8 bases from J, the junction contained 2 bases not matched to a gene. The chain's CDR3 is CASSLGGQGGYTF. The CDR3 DNA sequence: TGTGCCAGCAGCTTAGGTGGACAGGGGGGCTACACCTTC.

The chain is built from TRBV7-9 and TRBJ1-4, with D possibly being TRBD1 (5 bases). There are 11 residues in the CDR3. Germline V gene sequence: CDR1 SEHNR, CDR2 FQNEAQ (reference sequence). V was clipped by 5 bases and J by 13 bases, with 11 bases between them. CDR3 loop: CASSQGGGLFF. The CDR3 region has the DNA TGTGCCAGCAGCCAAGGCGGGGGACTGTTTTTT.

This chain joins TRBV7-2 and TRBJ2-1; weak D call: TRBD2 (6 bases). The ends were cut back, 4 bases at V and 0 bases at J, with 10 bases in the middle. The V gene's germline CDR1 is SGHTA and CDR2 FQGNSA. The CDR3 is made up of 15 amino acids. The CDR3 DNA follows: TGTGCCAGCAGCTCCGGGAGCCGCTCCTACAATGAGCAGTTCTTC. This codes for CASSSGSRSYNEQFF.

The J gene is TRBJ2-5, the V gene TRBV11-3; 7 bases align to TRBD1. V lost 7 bases and J lost 3; bases outside the gene matches: 11. This CDR3 region has 15 residues. The V gene's germline CDR1 is SGHNT and CDR2 YENEEA. This chain's CDR3 is CASTPRYRGEETQYF. Written as DNA, the CDR3 is TGTGCCAGCACTCCTAGGTACAGGGGCGAAGAGACCCAGTACTTC.

This clone has just a few counts. V and J are TRBV5-1 and TRBJ2-1, with D maybe TRBD2 (6 bases). The length of the CDR3 is 15 residues. In germline, CDR1 is SGHRS, CDR2 YFSETQ. V was shortened by 1 base and J by 3 bases, with 11 bases between the two germline ends. In DNA form, the CDR3 reads TGCGCCAGCAGCTTGCTCCCGGGAGACTACAATGAGCAGTTCTTC. As protein: CASSLLPGDYNEQFF.

V and J are TRBV9 and TRBJ2-1; TRBD2 matches 8 bases. V gave up 0 bases and J gave up 12 bases; unmatched junction bases: 8. CDR1 and CDR2 from the germline V gene are SGDLS and YYNGEE. CDR3 size: 14 residues. CDR3 sequence reads: CASSVASLSGAQFF. The CDR3 DNA reads as TGTGCCAGCAGCGTAGCCTCCCTTAGCGGGGCGCAGTTCTTC.

Written as DNA, the CDR3 is TGTGCCATCAGTGAGTCCGGACAGGAAGAGACCCAGTACTTC. As protein: CAISESGQEETQYF. The chain couples TRBV10-3 to TRBJ2-5; 7 bases align to TRBD1. Germline values: CDR1 ENHRY, CDR2 SYGVKD. V shed 0 bases, J shed 3 bases, and the junction held 1 base outside the gene matches. CDR3 length: 14 amino acids.

J is TRBJ2-1 and V is TRBV4-1, with TRBD2 as a possible D gene (5 bases). The length of the CDR3 is 12 residues. The germline V and J ends were trimmed by 0 bases and 10 bases, with 7 bases remaining between them. Germline V lookup: CDR1 MGHRA, CDR2 YSYEKL. The CDR3 sequence is CASSQDGGEQFF. The CDR3 DNA sequence: TGCGCCAGCAGCCAAGACGGAGGAGAGCAGTTCTTC.

In this sample, this clone turned up once. CDR3 DNA sequence: TGTGCCAGCAGTGAAATTGGACTAGCGGGATACAATGAGCAGTTCTTC. Residues: CASSEIGLAGYNEQFF. V is TRBV2 and J is TRBJ2-1; TRBD2 aligns across 12 bases. This CDR3 has 16 amino acids. Germline CDR1 reads SNHLY; CDR2 reads FYNNEI. V gave up 2 bases and J gave up 4 bases; unmatched junction bases: 3.

The gene calls are TRBV24-1 and TRBJ1-2; the match to TRBD1 covers 7 bases. The junction had 15 bases not matched to a gene; V was cut back by 4 bases and J by 8 bases. Germline CDR1 is KGHDR and CDR2 is SFDVKD. This CDR3 comprises 16 residues. CDR3 residues: CATSERGTVEVGGYTF. CDR3 DNA sequence: TGTGCCACCAGTGAGCGCGGGACAGTTGAGGTAGGCGGCTACACCTTC.

This chain links TRBV6-5 with TRBJ1-4, with D tentatively TRBD1 (6 bases). The V and J ends lost 4 bases and 3 bases respectively, with 9 bases between them. The CDR3 sequence is 14 residues long. Germline assignment: CDR1 MNHEY and CDR2 SVGAGI. In nucleotides, the CDR3 is TGTGCCAGCAGTTTCAGGGGAGCTAATGAAAAACTGTTTTTT. Translating it yields CASSFRGANEKLFF.

The chain joins TRBV27 to TRBJ1-2; 10 positions agree with TRBD1. The germline CDR1 and CDR2 sequences are MNHEY and SMNVEV (reference sequence). The junction had 13 bases not matched to a gene; V was cut back by 4 bases and J by 8 bases. The CDR3 sequence is 16 residues long. Here the CDR3 DNA reads TGTGCCAGCAGTTATCACCCAAGACAGGGGGCGGGAGGCTACACCTTC. It translates to CASSYHPRQGAGGYTF.

V is TRBV10-3 and J is TRBJ2-2; 8 nucleotides align to TRBD1. Per the germline V gene, CDR1 is ENHRY and CDR2 is SYGVKD. Losses at the gene ends were 4 bases for V and 1 base for J; bases not matched to a gene: 8. The CDR3 is made up of 17 amino acids. CDR3 bases: TGTGCCATCAGTGCCCACCCCGGGACAGGGAACACCGGGGAGCTGTTTTTT. Its translation: CAISAHPGTGNTGELFF.

The gene calls are TRBV6-2 or TRBV6-3 and TRBJ1-1; TRBD1 might be the D (6 bases). Trimming pared 4 bases from V and 7 bases from J, leaving 13 bases between. The CDR3 contains 13 residues. From germline, CDR1 is MNHEY and CDR2 SVGEGT. The CDR3 region has the DNA TGTGCCAGCAGTTTACAGGGTATAGGTGAAGCTTTCTTT. Amino acid sequence: CASSLQGIGEAFF.

The CDR3, as DNA: TGTGCCAGTAGTATGACCGCGGGAGTCTACAATGAGCAGTTCTTC. Its protein product is CASSMTAGVYNEQFF. V usage is TRBV19 and J usage is TRBJ2-1; 7 bases align to TRBD2. The germline gives CDR1 LNHDA, CDR2 SQIVND (reference sequence). The J segment lost 3 bases and the V segment lost 3 bases, leaving 5 bases of the junction unmatched. The length of the CDR3 is 15 residues.

V is TRBV6-5 and J is TRBJ2-7; the D gene is possibly TRBD1 (6 bases). The CDR3 has 11 amino acids. V lost 8 bases and J 1 base, leaving 6 bases between the germline ends. Germline CDR1 reads MNHEY; CDR2 reads SVGAGI. CDR3 amino acids: CASQGSYEQYV. The CDR3, as DNA: TGTGCCAGCCAGGGGTCCTACGAGCAGTACGTC.

This clone was counted a single time. J is TRBJ2-1 and V is TRBV15; 7 bases match TRBD1. CDR1 is LNHNV and CDR2 is YYDKDF in the germline V gene (reference sequence). V lost 3 bases and J lost 11; bases outside the gene matches: 7. CDR3 length: 13 amino acids. CDR3 region: CATSRGQPTQQFF. CDR3 nucleotides: TGTGCCACCAGCAGGGGACAGCCCACTCAGCAGTTCTTC.

The chain is built from TRBV11-2 and TRBJ1-5; no clear D gene. Germline V gene lookup returns CDR1 SGHAT and CDR2 FQNNGV. V lost 4 bases, J lost 4 bases, and 17 bases lay in between. This CDR3 is built from 16 residues. Here the CDR3 reads CASSSGEGRSNQPQHF. CDR3 DNA sequence: TGTGCCAGCAGCTCAGGTGAGGGAAGGAGTAATCAGCCCCAGCATTTT.

The V call is TRBV6-5, the J call TRBJ1-2; TRBD1 matches 7 bases. Germline CDR1 is MNHEY and CDR2 is SVGAGI. CDR3 length equals 15 residues. V gave up 7 bases and J gave up 4 bases; unmatched junction bases: 12. CDR3 amino acids: CASILHGGQSYGYTF. CDR3 bases: TGTGCCAGCATCCTTCATGGGGGACAGAGCTATGGCTACACCTTC.

This sequence joins TRBV5-8 and TRBJ2-5, with no clear D. This CDR3 has 12 residues. Trimming stripped 2 bases from V and 5 bases from J, with 7 bases between. CDR1 and CDR2 (germline): SGHTS, YDEGEE. CDR3 sequence (DNA): TGTGCCAGCAGCTTTTTATATGAGACCCAGTACTTC. Amino acid sequence: CASSFLYETQYF.

This chain links TRBV10-3 with TRBJ2-4; 10 bases map to TRBD2. After removal of 11 bases from V and 3 bases from J, the junction contained 16 bases not matched to a gene. The length of the CDR3 is 17 residues. Germline V gene data show CDR1 as ENHRY and CDR2 as SYGVKD. For the CDR3, the DNA is TGTGCCCCATCAGAGGGGACCTTAGCGGGAGGCAAAAACATTCAGTACTTC. Its translation: CAPSEGTLAGGKNIQYF.

The CDR3 region is CASRETVNTEAFF. CDR3 DNA: TGTGCCAGCAGGGAGACAGTGAACACTGAAGCTTTCTTT. The chain has TRBV28 and TRBJ1-1; D is perhaps TRBD1 (5 bases). The CDR3 sequence is 13 residues long. Germline V gives CDR1 MDHEN, CDR2 SYDVKM. Trimming took off 6 bases at V and 0 bases at J, with 8 bases between the two ends.

This chain connects TRBV6-1 to TRBJ2-1, with a possible D match to TRBD2 (5 bases). V was trimmed by 2 bases and J by 5 bases, leaving 7 bases between them. The CDR3 loop spans 13 amino acids. Germline V gene sequence: CDR1 MNHNS, CDR2 SASEGT. The CDR3, as DNA: TGTGCCAGCAGTGAACGGACTCACAATGAGCAGTTCTTC. It translates to CASSERTHNEQFF.

The chain has TRBV18 and TRBJ2-7; D uncertain. In germline, CDR1 is KGHSH, CDR2 LQKENI. The CDR3 has 13 residues. V lost 2 bases and J lost 2, with 7 bases in between. CDR3 sequence (DNA): TGTGCCAGCTCACCAGGGCCAGCCTACGAGCAGTACGTC. This gives the protein CASSPGPAYEQYV.

The rearrangement joins TRBV3-1 (or the pseudogene TRBV3-2) to TRBJ2-3; maybe TRBD2 (5 bases). CDR1 and CDR2 (germline): LGHDT, YNNKEL (reference sequence). The CDR3 spans 16 residues. V lost 4 bases and J 1 base, leaving 15 bases between the germline ends. The DNA of the CDR3 is TGTGCCAGCAGCCCATCCTTGCGGGTGGGCACAGATACGCAGTATTTT. This translates into CASSPSLRVGTDTQYF.

The chain couples TRBV10-3 to TRBJ2-6; TRBD1 aligns across 7 bases. CDR3 length: 19 residues. Germline V gives CDR1 ENHRY, CDR2 SYGVKD. V was clipped by 1 base and J by 0 bases; unmatched bases: 9. The CDR3 bases are TGTGCCATCAGTGAGTTCTCCGGGACAGTGGGCTCTGGGGCCAACGTCCTGACTTTC. Its translation: CAISEFSGTVGSGANVLTF.

The rearrangement joins TRBV11-3 to TRBJ2-7; a weak D match, TRBD2 (5 bases). The length of the CDR3 is 13 residues. Germline CDR1 and CDR2: SGHNT and YENEEA. The germline V and J ends were trimmed by 1 base and 6 bases, with 10 bases remaining between them. CDR3 amino acids: CASSLARTREQYV. CDR3 nucleotide sequence: TGTGCCAGCAGCTTAGCCCGGACTCGCGAGCAGTACGTC.